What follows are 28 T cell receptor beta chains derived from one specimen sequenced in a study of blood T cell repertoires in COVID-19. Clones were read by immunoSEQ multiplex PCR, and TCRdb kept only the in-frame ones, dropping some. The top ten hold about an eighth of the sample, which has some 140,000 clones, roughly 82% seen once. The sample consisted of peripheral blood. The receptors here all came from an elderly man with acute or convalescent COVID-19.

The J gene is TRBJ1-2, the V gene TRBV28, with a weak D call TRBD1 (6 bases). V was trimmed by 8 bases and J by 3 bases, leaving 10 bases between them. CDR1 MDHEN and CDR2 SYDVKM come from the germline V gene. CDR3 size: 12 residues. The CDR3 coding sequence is TGTGCCAGCTCGACAGGACACTATGGCTACACCTTC. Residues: CASSTGHYGYTF.

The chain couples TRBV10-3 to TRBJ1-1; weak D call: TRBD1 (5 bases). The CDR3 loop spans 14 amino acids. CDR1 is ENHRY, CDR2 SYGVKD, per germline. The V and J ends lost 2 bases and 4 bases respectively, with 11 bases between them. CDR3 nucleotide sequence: TGTGCCATCAGTGAGATCCCTGGGGCCACTGAAGCTTTCTTT. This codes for CAISEIPGATEAFF.

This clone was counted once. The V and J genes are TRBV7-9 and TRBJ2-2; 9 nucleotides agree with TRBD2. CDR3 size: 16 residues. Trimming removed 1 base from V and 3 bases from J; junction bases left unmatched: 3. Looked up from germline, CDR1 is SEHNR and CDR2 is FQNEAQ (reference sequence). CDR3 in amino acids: CASSLGTSVDTGELFF. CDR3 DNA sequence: TGTGCCAGCAGCTTAGGGACTAGCGTTGACACCGGGGAGCTGTTTTTT.

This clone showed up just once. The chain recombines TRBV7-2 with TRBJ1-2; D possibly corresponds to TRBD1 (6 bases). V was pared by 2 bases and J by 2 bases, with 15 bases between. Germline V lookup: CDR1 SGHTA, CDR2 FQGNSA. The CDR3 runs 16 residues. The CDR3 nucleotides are TGTGCCAGCAGCTTATTTTGGCGGGGGCTAAACTATGGCTACACCTTC. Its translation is CASSLFWRGLNYGYTF.

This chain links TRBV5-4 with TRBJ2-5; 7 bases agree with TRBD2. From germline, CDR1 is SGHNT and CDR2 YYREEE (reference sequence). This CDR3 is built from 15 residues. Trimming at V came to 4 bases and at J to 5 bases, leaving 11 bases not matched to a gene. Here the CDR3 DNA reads TGTGCCAGCAGCCCTGGCGGGGGTGACTTGGAGACCCAGTACTTC. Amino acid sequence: CASSPGGGDLETQYF.

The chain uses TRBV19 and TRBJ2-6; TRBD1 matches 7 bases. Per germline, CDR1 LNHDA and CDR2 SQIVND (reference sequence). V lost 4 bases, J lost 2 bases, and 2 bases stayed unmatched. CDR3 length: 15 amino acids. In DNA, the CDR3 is TGTGCCAGTAGTACGACAGGGACTGGGGCCAACGTCCTGACTTTC. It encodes CASSTTGTGANVLTF.

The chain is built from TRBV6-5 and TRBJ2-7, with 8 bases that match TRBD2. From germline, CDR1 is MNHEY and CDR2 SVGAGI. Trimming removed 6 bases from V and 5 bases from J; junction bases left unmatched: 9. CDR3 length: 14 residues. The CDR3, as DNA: TGTGCCAGCAGGATACCGGGACTAGGACACGAGCAGTACTTC. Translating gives CASRIPGLGHEQYF.

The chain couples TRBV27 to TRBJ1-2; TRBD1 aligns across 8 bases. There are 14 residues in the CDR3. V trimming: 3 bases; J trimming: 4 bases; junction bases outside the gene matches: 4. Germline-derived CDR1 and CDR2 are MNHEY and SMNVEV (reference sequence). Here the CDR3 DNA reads TGTGCCAGCAGTTTTACAGGGGGAGGCTATGGCTACACCTTC. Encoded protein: CASSFTGGGYGYTF.

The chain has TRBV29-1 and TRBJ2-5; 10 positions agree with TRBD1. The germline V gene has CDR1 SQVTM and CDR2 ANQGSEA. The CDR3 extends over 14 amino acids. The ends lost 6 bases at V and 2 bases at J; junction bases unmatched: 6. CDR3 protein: CSVRDRGGQETQYF. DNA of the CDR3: TGCAGCGTCCGGGACAGGGGAGGTCAAGAGACCCAGTACTTC.

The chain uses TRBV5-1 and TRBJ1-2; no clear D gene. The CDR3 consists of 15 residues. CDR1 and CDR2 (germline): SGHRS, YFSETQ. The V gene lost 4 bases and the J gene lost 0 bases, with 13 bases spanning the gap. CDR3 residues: CASSPIPEPNYGYTF. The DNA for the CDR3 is TGCGCCAGCAGCCCTATCCCCGAACCTAACTATGGCTACACCTTC.

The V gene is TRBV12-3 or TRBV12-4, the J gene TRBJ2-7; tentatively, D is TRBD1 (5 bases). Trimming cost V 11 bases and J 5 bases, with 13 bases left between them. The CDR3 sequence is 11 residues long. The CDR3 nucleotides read TGTGCCTCCTCGGACATTGACGAGCAGTACTTC. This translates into CASSDIDEQYF.

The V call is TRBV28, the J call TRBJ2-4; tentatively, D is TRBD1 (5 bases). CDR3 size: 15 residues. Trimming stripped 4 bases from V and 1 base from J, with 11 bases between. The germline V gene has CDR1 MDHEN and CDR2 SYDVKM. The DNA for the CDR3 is TGTGCCAGCAGTTCCGCGTGGGGCGCCAAAAACATTCAGTACTTC. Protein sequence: CASSSAWGAKNIQYF.

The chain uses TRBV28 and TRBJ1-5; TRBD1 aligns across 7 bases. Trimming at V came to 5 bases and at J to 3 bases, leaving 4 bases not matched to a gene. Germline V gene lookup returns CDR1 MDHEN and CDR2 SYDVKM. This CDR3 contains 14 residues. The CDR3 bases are TGTGCCAGCAGTCCCGGACAGGTCAATCAGCCCCAGCATTTT. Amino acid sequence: CASSPGQVNQPQHF.

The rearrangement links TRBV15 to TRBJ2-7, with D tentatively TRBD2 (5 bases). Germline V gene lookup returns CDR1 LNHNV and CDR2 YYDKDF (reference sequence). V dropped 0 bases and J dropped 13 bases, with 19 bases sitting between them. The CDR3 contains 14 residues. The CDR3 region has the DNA TGTGCCACCAGCAGAGATCGTACTGGGAGTTCCTATTACTTC. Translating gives CATSRDRTGSSYYF.

This CDR3 is CASSFLMGVPDRTYEQYF. The CDR3 DNA follows: TGTGCCAGCAGCTTCCTCATGGGTGTGCCTGACAGGACCTACGAGCAGTACTTC. V usage is TRBV7-6 and J usage is TRBJ2-7, with D maybe TRBD1 (6 bases). The CDR3 has 18 amino acids. Germline V gene sequence: CDR1 SGHVS, CDR2 FNYEAQ. V lost 3 bases and J lost 2, with 23 bases in between.

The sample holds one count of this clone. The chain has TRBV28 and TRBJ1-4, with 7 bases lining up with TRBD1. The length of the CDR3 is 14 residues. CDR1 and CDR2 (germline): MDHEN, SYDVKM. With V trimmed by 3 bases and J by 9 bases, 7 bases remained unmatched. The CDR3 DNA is TGTGCCAGCAGTTTTAGACAGGGTAGGAAAAAACTGTTTTTT. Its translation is CASSFRQGRKKLFF.

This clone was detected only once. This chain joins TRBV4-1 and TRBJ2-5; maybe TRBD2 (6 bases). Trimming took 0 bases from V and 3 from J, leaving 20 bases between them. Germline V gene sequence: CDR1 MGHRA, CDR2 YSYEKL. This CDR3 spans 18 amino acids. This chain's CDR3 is CASSQDPSDSTGEETQYF. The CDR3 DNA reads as TGCGCCAGCAGCCAAGATCCGTCAGACAGCACGGGAGAAGAGACCCAGTACTTC.

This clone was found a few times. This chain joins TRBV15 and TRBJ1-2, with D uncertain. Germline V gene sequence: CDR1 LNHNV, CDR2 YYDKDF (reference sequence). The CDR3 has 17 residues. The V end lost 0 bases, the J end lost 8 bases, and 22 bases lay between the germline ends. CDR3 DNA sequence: TGTGCCACCAGCAGAGATAAGGCGTTAGTAGCCTCCGGCGGCTACACCTTC. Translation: CATSRDKALVASGGYTF.

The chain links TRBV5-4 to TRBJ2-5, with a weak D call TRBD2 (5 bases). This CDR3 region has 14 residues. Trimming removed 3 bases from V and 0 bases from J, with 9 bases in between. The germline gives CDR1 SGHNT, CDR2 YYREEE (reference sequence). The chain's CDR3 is CASSSPGYQETQYF. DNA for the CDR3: TGTGCCAGCAGCTCCCCGGGGTACCAAGAGACCCAGTACTTC.

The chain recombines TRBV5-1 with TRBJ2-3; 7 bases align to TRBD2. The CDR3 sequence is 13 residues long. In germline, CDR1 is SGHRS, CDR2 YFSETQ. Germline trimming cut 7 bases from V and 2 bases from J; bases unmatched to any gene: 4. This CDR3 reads CASRGTTTDTQYF. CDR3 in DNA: TGCGCCAGCCGCGGGACTACCACAGATACGCAGTATTTT.

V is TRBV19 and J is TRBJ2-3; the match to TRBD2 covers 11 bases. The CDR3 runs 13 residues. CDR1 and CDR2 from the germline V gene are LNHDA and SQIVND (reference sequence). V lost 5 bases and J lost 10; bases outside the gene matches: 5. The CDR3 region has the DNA TGTGCCAGTAGTCGTAGCGGGGGGGCAGCGCAGTATTTT. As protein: CASSRSGGAAQYF.

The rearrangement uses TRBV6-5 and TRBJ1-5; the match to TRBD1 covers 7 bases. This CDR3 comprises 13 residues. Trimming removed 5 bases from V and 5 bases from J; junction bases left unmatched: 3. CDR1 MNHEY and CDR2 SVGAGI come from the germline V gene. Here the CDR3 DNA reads TGTGCCAGCAGTAGGACAGGCGATCAGCCCCAGCATTTT. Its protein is CASSRTGDQPQHF.

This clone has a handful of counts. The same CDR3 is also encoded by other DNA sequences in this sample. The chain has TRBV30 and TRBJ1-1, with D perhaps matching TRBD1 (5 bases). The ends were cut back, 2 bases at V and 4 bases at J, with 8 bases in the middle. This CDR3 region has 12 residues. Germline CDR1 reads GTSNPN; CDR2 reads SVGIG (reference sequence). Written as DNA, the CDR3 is TGTGCCTGGAGTCTCGGGGGCACTGAAGCTTTCTTT. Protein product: CAWSLGGTEAFF.

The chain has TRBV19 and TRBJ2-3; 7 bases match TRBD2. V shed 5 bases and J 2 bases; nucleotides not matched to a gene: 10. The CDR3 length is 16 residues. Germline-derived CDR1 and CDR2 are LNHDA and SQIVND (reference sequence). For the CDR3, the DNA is TGTGCCAGTAGTCAACCCAGGAGGGACTACACAGATACGCAGTATTTT. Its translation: CASSQPRRDYTDTQYF.

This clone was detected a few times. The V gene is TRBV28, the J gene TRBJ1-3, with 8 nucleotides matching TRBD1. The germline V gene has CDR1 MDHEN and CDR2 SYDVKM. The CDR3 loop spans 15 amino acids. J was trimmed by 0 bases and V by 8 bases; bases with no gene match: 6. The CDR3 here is CASRQGTISGNTIYF. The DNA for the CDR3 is TGTGCCAGCCGACAGGGGACCATCTCTGGAAACACCATATATTTT.

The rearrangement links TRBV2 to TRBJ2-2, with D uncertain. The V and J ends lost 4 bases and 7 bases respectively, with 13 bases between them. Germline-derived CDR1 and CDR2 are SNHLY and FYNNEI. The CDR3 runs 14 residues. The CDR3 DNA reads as TGTGCCAGCAGTGTGCGACTGGGTTTCGGGGAGCTGTTTTTT. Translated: CASSVRLGFGELFF.

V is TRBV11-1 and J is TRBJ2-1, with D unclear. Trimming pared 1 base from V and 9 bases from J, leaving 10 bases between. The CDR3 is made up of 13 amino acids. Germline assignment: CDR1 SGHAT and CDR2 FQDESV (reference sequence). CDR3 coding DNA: TGTGCCAGCAGCTTAGACGGAGAGAGTGAGCAGTTCTTC. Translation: CASSLDGESEQFF.

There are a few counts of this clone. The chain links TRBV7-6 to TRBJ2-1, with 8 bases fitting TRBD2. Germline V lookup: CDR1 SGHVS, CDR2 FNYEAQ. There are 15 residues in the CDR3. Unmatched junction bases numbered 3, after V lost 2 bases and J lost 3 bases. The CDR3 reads CASSLTSGGYNEQFF. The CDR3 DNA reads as TGTGCCAGCAGCTTAACCAGCGGGGGCTACAATGAGCAGTTCTTC. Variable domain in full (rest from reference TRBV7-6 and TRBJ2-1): GAGVSQSPRYKVTKRGQDVALRCDPISGHVSLYWYRQALGQGPEFLTYFNYEAQQDKSGLPNDRFSAERPEGSISTLTIQRTEQRDSAMYRCASSLTSGGYNEQFFGPGTRLTVL.